These 30 T cell receptor beta chains share one sample of origin, sequenced in a study of blood T cells in healthy people across ages. PCR was performed a second time for about 7 to 12 cycles using a sample-barcoded 5' primer and a J-beta primer mix. TCRdb reprocessed the 5' RACE reads with MiXCR, giving one entry per CDR3 protein. Among hundreds of thousands of distinct CDR3 sequences listed, 32% were seen once. Sequences were obtained from blood. These receptors were taken from a woman of 80 years or more in good health.

On this clonotype: A read error is possible here, since a much larger clone lies one base away. V gene TRBV20-1 combines with J gene TRBJ2-5; D is uncertain. Trimming cost V 6 bases and J 4 bases, with 6 bases left between them. In germline, CDR1 is DFQATT, CDR2 SNEGSKA (reference sequence). The CDR3 loop spans 10 amino acids. The CDR3 spells CSAPSETQYF. CDR3 DNA sequence: TGCAGTGCGCCCTCAGAGACCCAGTACTTC.

This clonotype was seen repeatedly, ten times or more. The gene calls are TRBV7-2 and TRBJ2-3; 11 bases fit TRBD2. The V gene end was trimmed by 6 bases and the J gene end by 1 base; junction bases not matched to a gene: 12. There are 18 residues in the CDR3. CDR1 SGHTA and CDR2 FQGNSA come from the germline V gene. In DNA, the CDR3 is TGTGCCAGCAGGACGGGGGGATCTAGCGGGGGGCGCACAGATACGCAGTATTTT. Protein: CASRTGGSSGGRTDTQYF.

The rearrangement uses TRBV18 and TRBJ1-2; 8 bases map to TRBD1. Germline V gene lookup returns CDR1 KGHSH and CDR2 LQKENI. This CDR3 has 15 residues. Germline trimming cut 2 bases from V and 6 bases from J; bases unmatched to any gene: 8. CDR3 region: CASSPGGQAANGYTF. For the CDR3, the DNA is TGTGCCAGCTCACCAGGGGGACAGGCAGCGAATGGCTACACCTTC.

V and J are TRBV20-1 and TRBJ2-3, with D perhaps TRBD1 (5 bases). V was clipped by 3 bases and J by 3 bases, with 16 bases between them. The CDR3 sequence is 15 residues long. Germline-derived CDR1 and CDR2 are DFQATT and SNEGSKA (reference sequence). In DNA form, the CDR3 reads TGCAGTGCTAGTGATTCAGCAGGGCGAACAGATACGCAGTATTTT. This gives the protein CSASDSAGRTDTQYF.

Ten or more counts support this clonotype. The V gene is TRBV5-6, the J gene TRBJ1-2; no clear D gene. The CDR3 sequence is 11 residues long. Germline CDR1 is SGHDT and CDR2 is YYEEEE. V lost 5 bases and J 1 base, leaving 3 bases between the germline ends. CDR3: CASSNNYGYTF. The DNA of the CDR3 is TGTGCCAGCAGTAATAACTATGGCTACACCTTC.

This clonotype was detected many times. The chain couples TRBV7-2 to TRBJ2-3, with D tentatively TRBD1 (6 bases). Germline assignment: CDR1 SGHTA and CDR2 FQGNSA. The CDR3 is 15 amino acids. The V gene lost 3 bases and the J gene lost 3 bases, with 13 bases spanning the gap. As DNA, the CDR3 is TGTGCCAGCAGCTTCACAGGGTTGGAGACAGATACGCAGTATTTT. Protein: CASSFTGLETDTQYF.

This clonotype occurred many times. This chain connects TRBV24-1 to TRBJ1-2, with D possibly TRBD1 on 6 matching bases. The CDR3 length is 12 residues. The V end lost 2 bases, the J end lost 9 bases, and 9 bases lay between the germline ends. Germline assignment: CDR1 KGHDR and CDR2 SFDVKD. CDR3: CATSDSQGRYTF. CDR3 nucleotides: TGTGCCACCAGTGATTCGCAGGGGCGCTACACCTTC.

Points on this clonotype: With a much larger clone just one base away, this may be a read error. The V call is TRBV29-1, the J call TRBJ2-5; tentative D call: TRBD2 (7 bases). Germline loops: CDR1 SQVTM, CDR2 ANQGSEA. With 5 bases removed from V and 11 bases from J, the gap between germline ends came to 27 bases. The CDR3 consists of 15 residues. The DNA for the CDR3 is TGCAGCGTTACGACCCGGGGGGCTTCCTACAATGAGCAGTACTTC. Translation gives CSVTTRGASYNEQYF. Variable domain in full (rest from reference TRBV29-1 and TRBJ2-5): SAVISQKPSRDICQRGTSLTIQCQVDSQVTMMFWYRQQPGQSLTLIATANQGSEATYESGFVIDKFPISRPNLTFSTLTVSNMSPEDSSIYLCSVTTRGASYNEQYFGPGTRLLVL.

The chain is built from TRBV7-8 and TRBJ1-6; D is perhaps TRBD1 (6 bases). Germline lookup yields CDR1 SGHVS and CDR2 FQNEAQ. Trimming stripped 5 bases from V and 6 bases from J, with 17 bases between. The CDR3 length is 16 residues. The CDR3 spells CASSPGVGVVNSPLHF. CDR3 nucleotide sequence: TGTGCCAGCAGCCCAGGGGTTGGTGTTGTTAATTCACCCCTCCACTTT.

The V and J genes are TRBV6-4 and TRBJ2-1; the match to TRBD2 covers 12 bases. The trim removed 0 bases at V and 5 bases at J, leaving 2 bases unmatched. This CDR3 has 16 amino acids. The germline gives CDR1 MRHNA, CDR2 SNTAGT. The CDR3 here is CASSDSGTSGHNEQFF. CDR3 DNA: TGTGCCAGCAGTGACTCGGGGACTAGCGGGCACAATGAGCAGTTCTTC.

Regarding this clonotype: The junction departs from the called germline gene at one end, perhaps through a read error. The rearrangement uses TRBV12-3 or TRBV12-4 and TRBJ2-7, with D hard to call. This CDR3 region has 12 residues. CDR3 sequence reads: CAGSFLSYEQYF. The CDR3 DNA follows: TGTGCCGGCAGTTTCCTCTCCTACGAGCAGTACTTC.

This clonotype was recorded only once. Possible read error: a much larger clone is one base away. This rearrangement joins TRBV5-1 to TRBJ1-2; TRBD1 is a possible D gene (6 bases). There are 16 residues in the CDR3. CDR1 and CDR2 from the germline V gene are SGHRS and YFSETQ. The CDR3 coding sequence is TGCGCCAGCAGCCCGAGGGGGGGGACTACTAACTATGGCAACACCTTC. Residues: CASSPRGGTTNYGNTF.

This clonotype was observed once. The V gene is TRBV7-2, the J gene TRBJ2-5, with a weak D call TRBD1 (5 bases). V was trimmed by 5 bases and J by 5 bases, leaving 24 bases between them. Germline V gives CDR1 SGHTA, CDR2 FQGNSA. The CDR3 sequence is 17 residues long. The CDR3 loop reads CASSPSRGIRAQETQYF. CDR3 nucleotides: TGTGCCAGCAGCCCTAGTAGGGGAATCAGGGCTCAGGAGACCCAGTACTTC.

This clonotype was seen a few times. A single base separates this from a much larger clone, so it may be a read error. CDR3 sequence (DNA): TGCGCCAGCAGCTGGGAGACGGGGAGCTATGGCTACACCTTC. Protein product: CASSWETGSYGYTF. The chain combines TRBV5-1 with TRBJ1-2; unclear D gene. The CDR3 is 14 amino acids. With 3 bases removed from V and 4 bases from J, the gap between germline ends came to 13 bases. Germline assignment: CDR1 SGHRS and CDR2 YFSETQ. The full variable domain, with the rest looked up from reference TRBV5-1 and TRBJ1-2, is KAGVTQTPRYLIKTRGQQVTLSCSPISGHRSVSWYQQTPGQGLQFLFEYFSETQRNKGNFPGRFSGRQFSNSRSEMNVSTLELGDSALYLCASSWETGSYGYTFGSGTRLTVV.

This sequence joins TRBV7-2 and TRBJ2-7; tentative D call: TRBD1 (6 bases). This CDR3 region has 13 residues. CDR1 is SGHTA and CDR2 is FQGNSA in the germline V gene. Deletions cut 4 bases from V and 11 bases from J, with 18 bases between. CDR3 protein: CASSSSQGLEEYF. The CDR3 DNA reads as TGTGCCAGCAGCTCCTCACAGGGCTTAGAGGAGTACTTC.

Only a few counts were recorded for this clonotype. With a much larger clone just one base away, this may be a read error. The chain uses TRBV5-6 and TRBJ2-1; D is possibly TRBD1 (6 bases). The DNA matches TRBJ2-7 better at its end, which makes the J call doubtful. Per the germline V gene, CDR1 is SGHDT and CDR2 is YYEEEE. The CDR3 covers 17 residues. The CDR3 nucleotides are TGTGCCAGCAGCCCCCTCGACGTTGGGGGCTCCTACAATGAGCAGTACTTC. Amino acid sequence: CASSPLDVGGSYNEQYF.

In its sample, this clonotype was seen many times. The chain is built from TRBV7-8 and TRBJ1-2; possible D gene TRBD1, 5 bases. CDR1 and CDR2 from the germline V gene are SGHVS and FQNEAQ. There are 15 residues in the CDR3. Trimming pared 1 base from V and 4 bases from J, leaving 13 bases between. The CDR3, as DNA: TGTGCCAGCAGCTTAGATAGGGGCGCCGGCTATGGCTACACCTTC. It specifies CASSLDRGAGYGYTF. Variable domain in full (rest from reference TRBV7-8 and TRBJ1-2): GAGVSQSPRYKVAKRGQDVALRCDPISGHVSLFWYQQALGQGPEFLTYFQNEAQLDKSGLPSDRFFAERPEGSVSTLKIQRTQQEDSAVYLCASSLDRGAGYGYTFGSGTRLTVV.

This clonotype occurred a few times. This chain uses TRBV6-2 or TRBV6-3 with TRBJ1-1; tentatively, D is TRBD1 (6 bases). This CDR3 spans 16 amino acids. V was clipped by 0 bases and J by 4 bases, with 15 bases between them. Per germline, CDR1 MNHEY and CDR2 SVGEGT. The CDR3 DNA reads TGTGCCAGCAGTTACTCCGGACAGACAACATCCACTGAAGCTTTCTTT. Its protein product is CASSYSGQTTSTEAFF.

The genes are TRBV12-3 or TRBV12-4 and TRBJ1-1; D might be TRBD1 (5 bases). Between the trimmed V and J ends, which lost 7 bases and 2 bases, there was a span of 14 bases. The CDR3 covers 14 residues. CDR3 coding DNA: TGTGCCAGCAATCCTGACAGTGTAAACACTGAAGCTTTCTTT. Its translation is CASNPDSVNTEAFF.

This clonotype was recorded many times. J is TRBJ2-3 and V is TRBV5-1; 8 nucleotides match TRBD2. V trimming: 4 bases; J trimming: 3 bases; junction bases outside the gene matches: 10. CDR3 length: 16 amino acids. Germline V gives CDR1 SGHRS, CDR2 YFSETQ. The CDR3 is CASSRSGGGKTDTQYF. As DNA, the CDR3 is TGCGCCAGCAGCCGGAGCGGGGGCGGGAAGACAGATACGCAGTATTTT.

Turning to this clonotype: A much larger clone lies a single base off, so this may be a read error. The V call is TRBV5-1, the J call TRBJ2-1; 12 bases match TRBD2. CDR3 size: 16 residues. CDR1 SGHRS and CDR2 YFSETQ come from the germline V gene. Trimming removed 4 bases from V and 13 bases from J; junction bases left unmatched: 15. This CDR3 is CASSPLGLAGQETQFF. CDR3 coding DNA: TGCGCCAGCAGCCCATTAGGACTAGCGGGACAAGAGACCCAGTTCTTC.

This clonotype was observed at least ten times. The V call is TRBV6-1, the J call TRBJ1-5, with 7 positions matching TRBD1. V dropped 4 bases and J dropped 4; count of bases not matched to a gene: 4. This CDR3 region has 14 residues. Germline CDR1 is MNHNS and CDR2 is SASEGT. The chain's CDR3 is CASSVDRLNQPQHF. In DNA, the CDR3 is TGTGCCAGCAGTGTGGACAGGTTAAATCAGCCCCAGCATTTT.

This clonotype was observed many times. The rearrangement uses TRBV7-2 and TRBJ1-1; tentatively, D is TRBD1 (5 bases). The germline gives CDR1 SGHTA, CDR2 FQGNSA. V was cut by 0 bases and J by 5 bases, with 13 bases left in between. This CDR3 is built from 15 residues. Written as DNA, the CDR3 is TGTGCCAGCAGCTTAGCGCGAGGGGCGCGAACTGAAGCTTTCTTT. Translated, it gives CASSLARGARTEAFF.

This clonotype was picked up many times. The chain is built from TRBV20-1 and TRBJ2-3; D possibly matches TRBD1 or TRBD2 (5 bases each). Trimming pared 0 bases from V and 2 bases from J, leaving 18 bases between. The germline gives CDR1 DFQATT, CDR2 SNEGSKA (reference sequence). The CDR3 consists of 17 residues. The CDR3: CSARDITPGTVTDTQYF. The CDR3 DNA reads as TGCAGTGCTAGAGATATAACCCCCGGGACCGTCACAGATACGCAGTATTTT.

This clonotype came up a few times. The CDR3 sequence is CASSKACGTSDRTQYF. DNA of the CDR3: TGTGCCAGCAGCAAAGCGTGTGGGACTAGCGATCGGACCCAGTACTTC. The V gene is TRBV21-1, the J gene TRBJ2-7; the D call TRBD2 from the table was never checked on the DNA. The tail of the sequence fits TRBJ2-5 better, so the J call may be wrong. TRBV21-1 is designated a pseudogene. This CDR3 is built from 16 residues.

The gene calls are TRBV4-1 and TRBJ2-5, with D unclear. TRBJ2-7 matches the DNA end more closely, so the J call is doubtful. CDR3 length: 13 residues. Germline values: CDR1 MGHRA, CDR2 YSYEKL. The chain's CDR3 is CASSPLVSYEQYF. CDR3 DNA: TGCGCCAGCAGCCCCTTGGTCTCCTACGAGCAGTACTTC.

About this clonotype itself: Since a much larger clone is just one base distant, this may be a read error. This CDR3 fails to terminate in the conserved phenylalanine or tryptophan, so it likely reflects a read error. The genes are TRBV18 and TRBJ2-7; D call uncertain. Trimming took off 5 bases at V and 2 bases at J, with 7 bases between the two ends. The CDR3 covers 12 residues. Germline V CDR1 and CDR2: KGHSH, LQKENI. The CDR3 DNA reads TGTGCCAGCTCAACTGTACCCTACGAGCAGTACCTC. It specifies CASSTVPYEQYL.

This clonotype was counted ten times or more. The rearrangement joins TRBV4-3 to TRBJ2-3; 8 bases are a match to TRBD2. The CDR3 spans 15 residues. Germline trimming cut 1 base from V and 6 bases from J; bases unmatched to any gene: 6. Germline V gene lookup returns CDR1 LGHNA and CDR2 YSLEER. CDR3: CASSQAGGRPDTQYF. The CDR3, as DNA: TGCGCCAGCAGCCAAGCGGGGGGGAGGCCGGATACGCAGTATTTT.

In this sample, this clonotype turned up many times. This chain joins TRBV7-2 and TRBJ2-1; tentatively, D is TRBD1 (5 bases). Trimming shortened V by 5 bases and J by 2 bases, and 10 bases separated the two germline ends. The CDR3 consists of 14 residues. CDR1 and CDR2 from the germline V gene are SGHTA and FQGNSA. CDR3 in amino acids: CASSQRTTYNEQFF. Written as DNA, the CDR3 is TGTGCCAGCAGCCAACGGACAACCTACAATGAGCAGTTCTTC. Using reference TRBV7-2 and TRBJ2-1 for the parts outside the CDR3, the full variable domain is GAGVSQSPSNKVTEKGKDVELRCDPISGHTALYWYRQSLGQGLEFLIYFQGNSAPDKSGLPSDRFSAERTGGSVSTLTIQRTQQEDSAVYLCASSQRTTYNEQFFGPGTRLTVL.

There are a few counts of this clonotype. The rearrangement joins TRBV6-2 or TRBV6-3 to TRBJ2-1; 8 bases match TRBD2. This CDR3 has 14 amino acids. Germline values: CDR1 MNHEY, CDR2 SVGEGT. The trim removed 4 bases at V and 5 bases at J, leaving 4 bases unmatched. CDR3 DNA: TGTGCCAGCAGTTGGGGACTAGTCAACAATGAGCAGTTCTTC. It specifies CASSWGLVNNEQFF.